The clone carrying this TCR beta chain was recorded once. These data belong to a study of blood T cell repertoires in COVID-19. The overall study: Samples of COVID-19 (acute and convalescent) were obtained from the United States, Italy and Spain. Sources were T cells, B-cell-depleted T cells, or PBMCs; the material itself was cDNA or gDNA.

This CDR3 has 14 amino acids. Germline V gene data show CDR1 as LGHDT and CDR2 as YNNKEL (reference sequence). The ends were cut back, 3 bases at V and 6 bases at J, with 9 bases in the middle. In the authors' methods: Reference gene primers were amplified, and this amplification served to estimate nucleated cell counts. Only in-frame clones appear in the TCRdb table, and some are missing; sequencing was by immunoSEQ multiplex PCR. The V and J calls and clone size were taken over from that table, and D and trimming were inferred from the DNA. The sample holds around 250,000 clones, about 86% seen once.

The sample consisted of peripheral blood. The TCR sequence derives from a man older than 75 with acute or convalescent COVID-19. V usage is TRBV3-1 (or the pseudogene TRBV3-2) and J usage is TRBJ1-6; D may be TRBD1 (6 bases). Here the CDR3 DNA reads TGTGCCAGCAGCCATCCAGGGGTTAATTCACCCCTCCACTTT. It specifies CASSHPGVNSPLHF.